This TCR beta chain comes out of a study of T cells in women clearing cervical HPV infection (dated by TCRdb to between 2018 and 2020). About the study as a whole: Cases were about two dozen women with histologically confirmed HPV16-related CIN3 or worse, including a couple of invasive cancers. Controls were 25 or so women whose single incident HPV16 infection cleared within 12 months without precancer or cancer developing. Blood from cases was drawn at the visit where the lesion was first identified, while blood from controls was drawn once the infection was no longer detected. HLA typing was available for only a few women, so HLA type could not be excluded as a confounder. An exploratory proof-of-principle case-control study, nested within the Guanacaste HPV Natural History Study in Costa Rica, was conducted to compare TCR repertoires across cervical HPV16 outcomes. Among cases, blood sampling came a median of roughly 150 days after lesion detection, with an interquartile range of roughly 85 to 200 days. Five blinded duplicates per group were added as quality controls, giving 60 or so samples: 50 or so participants and roughly 10 replicates. A median age of nearly 35 years was observed in cases versus more than 37 in controls, and no significant differences in baseline characteristics were found. Cases and controls were matched on age within five years and on year of sample collection. The parent cohort enrolled 10,000 or so women aged 18 or older in Guanacaste, Costa Rica, during about 1993 to 1994 and followed them for more than 6 years. The paper's findings and limits, for the study overall: Cases had lower TRBV6-7 relative abundance than controls (approximately 0.11% versus 0.16%; Bonferroni P = 0.0008). The cross-sectional design could not show whether the associations came before the infection or were a result of it, and neither effector/memory subsets nor HPV-specific T cells were isolated. Because the number of T cells in each sample was unknown, differences in richness could reflect differing T-cell content rather than repertoire biology. Cases were distinguished from controls with an estimated AUC of roughly 0.81 by random forest classifiers combining richness and V gene abundances. Significantly higher TCR repertoire richness was observed in CIN3+ cases than in controls across sequencing depths, whereas no difference in evenness was found.

Germline trimming amounts to 5 bases on V and 3 bases on J, with 8 as the count of junction bases outside the gene matches. The CDR3 runs 14 amino acids, cysteine and phenylalanine included. The DNA covers only part of the CDR3, 33 bases in frame from base 1. Based on the germline V gene (reference sequence), the CDR1 and CDR2 sequences are DFQATT and SNEGSKA. Every participant had a single incident cervical HPV16 infection, and prevalent HPV16 infections were excluded. Cervical HPV DNA was detected with MY09/MY11 PCR, and genotyping was done with dot-blot hybridization. Roughly 15 mL of heparinized blood were centrifuged, and the buffy coat was aliquoted, frozen at -30°C, then stored at -80°C. QIAGEN kits were used to extract genomic DNA from the buffy coat specimens. The immunoSEQ assay used multiplex PCR to amplify TCR beta CDR3 regions from an average of roughly 1.2 ug of genomic DNA per sample. The assay corrected primer bias using a complete synthetic TCR repertoire to establish an amplification baseline. Amplicons were sequenced on the Illumina platform. As for how the authors treated the data: Sequence errors were corrected by clustering with frequency ratios and a modified nearest-neighbor algorithm, and the sequences were then analyzed in the immunoSEQ Analyzer using IMGT gene definitions. At each rarefaction depth, TCR richness and evenness were averaged over 20 rarefaction repeats, and samples with fewer sequences than the depth were excluded. Relative abundances of V, D and J genes were compared between groups using Wilcoxon rank sum tests, with FDR correction applied. Blinded duplicates gave an intraclass correlation of around 95% for TCR richness and an average of around 83% across around 70 gene segments. This immuneACCESS table, as held by TCRdb, lists in-frame sequences with V and J called but not all clones. Of the missing ones, under half trace to an unresolved V gene in checked studies; the others have no known cause. V and J calls and clone size are copied from that table; D and trimming were computed from the DNA. The sample's own table lists about 48,000 clones. The top ten clonotypes cover 1.5% to 2% of the sample.

Turning to this clone: Its recognized antigen is unknown. Read data end 3 residues before the CDR3 end; the end is taken from the germline J gene.

The sample comprised blood buffy coat. The chain is made from TRBV20-1 and TRBJ2-7, with TRBD1 matching 9 junction bases. The sequence came from a woman aged 18 to 75 with a cervical HPV16 infection that either progressed to CIN3+ or cleared (not recorded which). The CDR3 bases that were read are TGCAGTGCTCCCGGGGGGACAGGGTACTACGAG. Its coded protein is CSAPGGTGYYE. The whole CDR3 protein reads CSAPGGTGYYEQYF.